One sample yielded the 6 T cell receptor beta chains listed below, sequenced in a study of OX40 agonist ivuxolimab in advanced cancers. The library was prepared using the immunoSEQ multiplex PCR assay. Held by TCRdb, this immuneACCESS table contains in-frame sequences only and omits some clones. Under half of the omission traces to an unresolved V gene where checked; the cause of the rest is unknown. This sample lists tens of thousands of clones; 70% to 90% were detected once. The ten biggest clones cover around a quarter of the sample. Sequenced material: CD4+ or CD8+ T cells sorted from blood, taken in a trial of the OX40 agonist ivuxolimab. These TCRs come from an adult with an advanced solid tumor such as melanoma, head and neck, liver or kidney cancer.

This chain links TRBV28 with TRBJ1-3; D is undetermined. Germline values: CDR1 MDHEN, CDR2 SYDVKM. CDR3 length: 14 residues. V gave up 6 bases and J gave up 0 bases, with 9 bases separating them. In DNA, the CDR3 is TGTGCCAGCAGGGCAGGTGACTCTGGAAACACCATATATTTT. Protein: CASRAGDSGNTIYF.

V usage is TRBV4-1 and J usage is TRBJ2-7; D gene unclear. The V and J ends lost 6 bases and 4 bases respectively, with 10 bases between them. The CDR3 loop spans 12 amino acids. The germline V gene has CDR1 MGHRA and CDR2 YSYEKL. The CDR3 DNA sequence: TGCGCCAGCAGTTCAGCCGGGTACGAGCAGTACTTC. Its translation is CASSSAGYEQYF.

This rearrangement joins TRBV19 to TRBJ1-1; 10 bases line up with TRBD1. Germline trimming cut 4 bases from V and 5 bases from J; bases unmatched to any gene: 7. This CDR3 is 15 amino acids long. Per the germline V gene, CDR1 is LNHDA and CDR2 is SQIVND (reference sequence). The CDR3, as DNA: TGTGCCAGTAGTACCATCGGACAGGGGGGTACTGAAGCTTTCTTT. Translated, it gives CASSTIGQGGTEAFF.

V usage is TRBV6-1 and J usage is TRBJ1-6, with a weak D call TRBD1 (6 bases). V lost 3 bases and J lost 14, with 23 bases in between. Germline V gene sequence: CDR1 MNHNS, CDR2 SASEGT. The CDR3 is 16 amino acids. For the CDR3, the DNA is TGTGCCAGCAGTGACGCCCCGGGGGGCCCTCCGGGCACCCTCCACTTT. This sequence encodes CASSDAPGGPPGTLHF.

A remark on this clone: A junction boundary mismatches the germline segment, possibly from a read error. V gene TRBV11-3 combines with J gene TRBJ2-3; D uncertain. The germline V gene has CDR1 SGHNT and CDR2 YENEEA. This CDR3 is built from 15 residues. In DNA, the CDR3 is TGTGCCAGCAGCCTAGACCCCCGAGTCACAGATACGCAGTATTTT. Protein product: CASSLDPRVTDTQYF.

The genes are TRBV2 and TRBJ1-1; 7 bases match TRBD1. The CDR3 extends over 13 amino acids. The V segment lost 6 bases and the J segment 2 bases; nucleotides outside the gene matches: 3. Germline-derived CDR1 and CDR2 are SNHLY and FYNNEI. The DNA of the CDR3 is TGTGCCAGCAGGAGGGACAGAAACACTGAAGCTTTCTTT. It specifies CASRRDRNTEAFF.